Described below is a single TCR beta chain sequence and its context. 13 Jbeta primers and 60 Vbeta primers were used for the PCR. Generated by immunoSEQ multiplex PCR, the TCRdb table keeps only in-frame clones and is missing some. The sample lists approximately 220,000 clones, around 83% seen once, with just over 1.4% in the top ten. This sample stems from a study of cytomegalovirus exposure and HLA in healthy donors. CDR3 length equals 15 residues. CDR1 is SEHNR and CDR2 is FQNEAQ in the germline V gene (reference sequence). With 5 bases clipped from V and 5 bases from J, the junction kept 4 bases outside the gene matches.

The material sequenced was PBMCs. V usage is TRBV7-9 and J usage is TRBJ2-7; 15 nucleotides agree with TRBD2. This TCR was recovered from a girl under 18 in good health and CMV-seronegative. The CDR3 nucleotides read TGTGCCAGCAGCCTCGGGACTAGCGGGAGGAACGAGCAGTACTTC. Encoded protein: CASSLGTSGRNEQYF. The full variable domain, completed using reference TRBV7-9 and TRBJ2-7, is DTGVSQNPRHKITKRGQNVTFRCDPISEHNRLYWYRQTLGQGPEFLTYFQNEAQLEKSRLLSDRFSAERPKGSFSTLEIQRTEQGDSAMYLCASSLGTSGRNEQYFGPGTRLTVT.